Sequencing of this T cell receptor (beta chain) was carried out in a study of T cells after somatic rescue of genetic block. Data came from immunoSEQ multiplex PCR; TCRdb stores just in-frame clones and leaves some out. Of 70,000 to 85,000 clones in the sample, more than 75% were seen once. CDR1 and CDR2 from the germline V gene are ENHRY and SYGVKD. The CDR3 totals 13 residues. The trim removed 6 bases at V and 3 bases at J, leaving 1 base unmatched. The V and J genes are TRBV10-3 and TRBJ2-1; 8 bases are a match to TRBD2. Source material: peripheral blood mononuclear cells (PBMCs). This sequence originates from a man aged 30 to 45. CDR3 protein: CAIRLADYNEQFF. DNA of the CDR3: TGTGCCATCAGACTAGCGGACTACAATGAGCAGTTCTTC.